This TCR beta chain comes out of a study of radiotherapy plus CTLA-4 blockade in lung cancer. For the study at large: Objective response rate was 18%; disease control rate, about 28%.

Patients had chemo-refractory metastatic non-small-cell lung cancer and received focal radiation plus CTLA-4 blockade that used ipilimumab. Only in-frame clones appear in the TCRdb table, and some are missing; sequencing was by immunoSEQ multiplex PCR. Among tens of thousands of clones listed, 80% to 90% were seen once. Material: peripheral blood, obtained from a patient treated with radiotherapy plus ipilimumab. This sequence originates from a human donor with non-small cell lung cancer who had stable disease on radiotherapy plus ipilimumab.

CDR3: CATGTRGANEKLFF. The DNA of the CDR3 is TGTGCCACCGGGACGAGGGGGGCTAATGAAAAACTGTTTTTT. V is TRBV19 and J is TRBJ1-4, with TRBD1 as a possible D gene (6 bases). Per germline, CDR1 LNHDA and CDR2 SQIVND (reference sequence). The CDR3 sequence is 14 residues long. The V gene lost 10 bases and the J gene lost 3 bases, with 15 bases spanning the gap.